The 13 T cell receptor beta chains below were found in one sample sequenced in a study of cytotoxic CD8 clonotypes in ibrutinib-treated CLL (dated by TCRdb to the early 2020s). Library preparation was by the immunoSEQ multiplex PCR assay. TCRdb's version of the immuneACCESS table is confined to in-frame rearrangements and falls short of the full clone set. An unresolved V gene accounts for under half of the shortfall where checked; the remainder is of unknown origin. This sample lists some 150,000 clones; 80% were detected once. 7.6% of the sample lies in the top ten. The sequences come from PBMCs, collected after 36 months of ibrutinib treatment. These receptors came from a human donor with chronic lymphocytic leukemia.

This sequence joins TRBV28 and TRBJ1-5, with D perhaps matching TRBD1 (6 bases). The CDR3 is 15 residues long. Germline V CDR1 and CDR2: MDHEN, SYDVKM. The V end was cut by 3 bases, the J end by 5 bases, with 14 bases between. For the CDR3, the DNA is TGTGCCAGCAGTTTCGGGGGGCGTTGGGATCAGCCCCAGCATTTT. Translating gives CASSFGGRWDQPQHF. The full variable domain, in which reference TRBV28 and TRBJ1-5 provide the parts outside the CDR3, is DVKVTQSSRYLVKRTGEKVFLECVQDMDHENMFWYRQDPGLGLRLIYFSYDVKMKEKGDIPEGYSVSREKKERFSLILESASTNQTSMYLCASSFGGRWDQPQHFGDGTRLSIL.

The gene calls are TRBV5-1 and TRBJ2-1; 10 nucleotides match TRBD2. The germline V gene encodes CDR1 SGHRS and CDR2 YFSETQ. J gave up 4 bases and V 4 bases, and 8 bases lay outside the gene matches. CDR3 length: 16 residues. This CDR3 is CASSPTLAGLYNEQFF. The CDR3 DNA follows: TGCGCCAGCAGCCCAACACTAGCGGGATTATACAATGAGCAGTTCTTC.

The J gene is TRBJ1-6, the V gene TRBV5-1; 9 nucleotides match TRBD1. Germline assignment: CDR1 SGHRS and CDR2 YFSETQ. With V trimmed by 4 bases and J by 6 bases, 11 bases remained unmatched. CDR3 size: 17 residues. This CDR3 reads CASSQIQGAHLNSPLHF. The DNA of the CDR3 is TGCGCCAGCAGCCAAATACAGGGGGCGCATCTTAATTCACCCCTCCACTTT.

The CDR3 is CAWSYRVSGELFF. CDR3 DNA sequence: TGTGCCTGGAGTTACAGGGTTTCCGGGGAGCTGTTTTTT. The chain carries TRBV30 and TRBJ2-2; a possible D gene is TRBD1 (6 bases). The V end lost 2 bases, the J end lost 6 bases, and 10 bases lay between the germline ends. Germline CDR1 reads GTSNPN; CDR2 reads SVGIG (reference sequence). This CDR3 has 13 amino acids.

J is TRBJ1-2 and V is TRBV11-3, with D tentatively TRBD1 (5 bases). Germline V gives CDR1 SGHNT, CDR2 YENEEA. The CDR3 totals 16 residues. The V end was cut by 1 base, the J end by 12 bases, with 24 bases between. CDR3 region: CASSLGGILKGSSDTF. DNA for the CDR3: TGTGCCAGCAGCTTAGGGGGGATATTGAAGGGTTCCTCTGACACCTTC.

The gene calls are TRBV30 and TRBJ2-1; the match to TRBD1 covers 10 bases. After removal of 5 bases from V and 15 bases from J, the junction contained 7 bases not matched to a gene. The CDR3 extends over 11 amino acids. Germline lookup yields CDR1 GTSNPN and CDR2 SVGIG (reference sequence). The CDR3: CAWAGTGVTFF. CDR3 DNA: TGTGCCTGGGCCGGGACAGGGGTTACGTTCTTC.

V usage is TRBV25-1 and J usage is TRBJ1-4; D may be TRBD1 (5 bases). There are 14 residues in the CDR3. Germline-derived CDR1 and CDR2 are MGHDK and SYGVNS. V lost 7 bases, J lost 4 bases, and 13 bases lay in between. The CDR3 here is CASIPGGINEKLFF. The CDR3 DNA follows: TGTGCCAGCATCCCGGGGGGAATTAATGAAAAACTGTTTTTT.

The table lists this clone with a few counts. The chain links TRBV5-5 to TRBJ2-1; D remains unclear. The germline V and J ends were trimmed by 4 bases and 0 bases, with 5 bases remaining between them. CDR1 SGHKS and CDR2 YYEKEE come from the germline V gene (reference sequence). The CDR3 is 13 residues long. Here the CDR3 DNA reads TGTGCCAGCAGCCCGTACTCCTACAATGAGCAGTTCTTC. Amino acid sequence: CASSPYSYNEQFF.

This sequence joins TRBV30 and TRBJ2-1, with D possibly called TRBD1 or TRBD2 (6 bases each). Germline CDR1 GTSNPN, CDR2 SVGIG (reference sequence). The CDR3 is 17 residues long. The ends were cut back, 0 bases at V and 7 bases at J, with 22 bases in the middle. The CDR3 coding sequence is TGTGCCTGGAGTGTACTCAGGACCCCTGGGGGGCCTAATGAGCAGTTCTTC. This sequence encodes CAWSVLRTPGGPNEQFF.

This sequence joins TRBV11-2 and TRBJ2-1; 10 bases map to TRBD2. Germline loops: CDR1 SGHAT, CDR2 FQNNGV. The CDR3 length is 17 residues. V shed 2 bases and J 0 bases; nucleotides not matched to a gene: 4. The CDR3 DNA is TGTGCCAGCAGCTTAAGCGCTAGCGGGAGCTCCTACAATGAGCAGTTCTTC. It is translated as CASSLSASGSSYNEQFF.

This clone has just a few counts. The chain couples TRBV2 to TRBJ1-6; D not certain. V was pared by 4 bases and J by 14 bases, with 15 bases between. Per germline, CDR1 SNHLY and CDR2 FYNNEI. This CDR3 is 13 amino acids long. The CDR3 reads CASSVSIPYALHF. CDR3 DNA sequence: TGTGCCAGCAGTGTCTCCATCCCCTATGCCCTCCACTTT. The full variable domain, completed using reference TRBV2 and TRBJ1-6, is EPEVTQTPSHQVTQMGQEVILRCVPISNHLYFYWYRQILGQKVEFLVSFYNNEISEKSEIFDDQFSVERPDGSNFTLKIRSTKLEDSAMYFCASSVSIPYALHFGNGTRLTVT.

The chain has TRBV10-2 and TRBJ1-2; no clear D. CDR1 WSHSY and CDR2 SAAADI come from the germline V gene. The CDR3 sequence is 13 residues long. The V gene lost 4 bases and the J gene lost 1 base, with 7 bases spanning the gap. Written as DNA, the CDR3 is TGCGCCAGCAGTGTACAGATTAACTATGGCTACACCTTC. Its translation is CASSVQINYGYTF.

V and J are TRBV5-6 and TRBJ2-7; 9 bases are a match to TRBD1. V was clipped by 3 bases and J by 8 bases; unmatched bases: 6. Germline V CDR1 and CDR2: SGHDT, YYEEEE. The CDR3 runs 13 residues. As DNA, the CDR3 is TGTGCCAGCAGCTCGGGACAGGGAATAAAGCAGTACTTC. Protein: CASSSGQGIKQYF.